Each of the 23 T cell receptor beta chains below was sequenced from the same sample in a study of blood T cell repertoires in COVID-19. Only in-frame clones appear in the TCRdb table, and some are missing; sequencing was by immunoSEQ multiplex PCR. This sample has just over 250,000 clones; 80% to 95% occur once, and the top ten carry around 2.5%. The specimen sequenced was peripheral blood. These TCRs come from a person between 18 and 35 years old with COVID-19, enrolled during active disease.

This rearrangement joins TRBV19 to TRBJ2-7; 10 nucleotides match TRBD2. The CDR3 runs 15 residues. The junction had 8 bases not matched to a gene; V was cut back by 3 bases and J by 6 bases. The germline CDR1 and CDR2 sequences are LNHDA and SQIVND (reference sequence). The CDR3 DNA follows: TGTGCCAGTAGTATTCGTAGCGGGAGGTCTGTCGAGCAGTACTTC. Translated, it gives CASSIRSGRSVEQYF.

CDR3: CASSEGGQSIETQYF. The CDR3 DNA sequence: TGTGCCAGCAGCGAGGGCGGGCAGTCGATTGAGACCCAGTACTTC. V usage is TRBV9 and J usage is TRBJ2-5; maybe TRBD2 (5 bases). CDR1 and CDR2 (germline): SGDLS, YYNGEE. The V gene lost 3 bases and the J gene lost 5 bases, with 17 bases spanning the gap. The CDR3 totals 15 residues.

The chain joins TRBV10-2 to TRBJ2-7; the match to TRBD2 covers 9 bases. The CDR3 has 15 amino acids. The J segment lost 3 bases and the V segment lost 8 bases, leaving 11 bases of the junction unmatched. Per the germline V gene, CDR1 is WSHSY and CDR2 is SAAADI. The CDR3 DNA is TGCGCCAGCGGTCTAGCGGGGAGCCGGAGCTACGAGCAGTACTTC. It yields the protein CASGLAGSRSYEQYF.

The chain joins TRBV14 to TRBJ1-3; D is unresolved. CDR3 length: 13 amino acids. Germline CDR1 is SGHDN and CDR2 is FVKESK. V lost 6 bases and J 0 bases, leaving 6 bases between the germline ends. CDR3 amino acids: CASRHSSGNTIYF. The CDR3 DNA reads TGTGCCAGCAGGCACAGCTCTGGAAACACCATATATTTT.

This chain links TRBV5-1 with TRBJ1-5, with D tentatively TRBD1 (6 bases). CDR1 and CDR2 from the germline V gene are SGHRS and YFSETQ. V shed 4 bases and J shed 3 bases, with 20 bases lying between them. The CDR3 loop spans 17 amino acids. CDR3 sequence: CASSLEAGGANNQPQHF. For the CDR3, the DNA is TGCGCCAGCAGCCTCGAGGCGGGGGGCGCGAACAATCAGCCCCAGCATTTT.

The chain is built from TRBV29-1 and TRBJ1-3, with D hard to call. The CDR3 consists of 14 residues. Germline assignment: CDR1 SQVTM and CDR2 ANQGSEA. The CDR3 region is CMIRGGSSGNTIYF. The CDR3, as DNA: TGCATGATACGGGGTGGGTCCTCCGGAAACACCATATATTTT.

J is TRBJ1-1 and V is TRBV19, with 7 bases fitting TRBD1. V lost 2 bases and J lost 6; bases outside the gene matches: 6. CDR1 and CDR2 (germline): LNHDA, SQIVND (reference sequence). CDR3 length: 14 residues. CDR3 region: CASSINRGRSEAFF. CDR3 coding DNA: TGTGCCAGTAGTATAAACAGGGGAAGATCTGAAGCTTTCTTT.

The J gene is TRBJ1-2, the V gene TRBV28, with 7 bases identical to TRBD1. V lost 6 bases and J lost 6; bases outside the gene matches: 10. From germline, CDR1 is MDHEN and CDR2 SYDVKM. This CDR3 spans 14 amino acids. The CDR3: CASSLGQGVDGYTF. CDR3 DNA: TGTGCCAGCAGCCTCGGGCAGGGGGTAGATGGCTACACCTTC.

The chain uses TRBV28 and TRBJ1-1; no definite D call. Germline V CDR1 and CDR2: MDHEN, SYDVKM. The V end lost 3 bases, the J end lost 4 bases, and 12 bases lay between the germline ends. The CDR3 totals 14 residues. CDR3 sequence reads: CASSFQTGRTEAFF. The CDR3 nucleotides are TGTGCCAGCAGTTTCCAAACTGGTCGCACTGAAGCTTTCTTT.

The chain joins TRBV29-1 to TRBJ2-1; 8 positions match TRBD2. The CDR3 contains 13 residues. V dropped 3 bases and J dropped 4; count of bases not matched to a gene: 2. Germline V CDR1 and CDR2: SQVTM, ANQGSEA. The DNA for the CDR3 is TGCAGCGTTGAGGGACTAGGATACAATGAGCAGTTCTTC. Encoded protein: CSVEGLGYNEQFF.

The chain combines TRBV7-9 with TRBJ2-2; 9 bases fit TRBD2. CDR1 and CDR2 from the germline V gene are SEHNR and FQNEAQ (reference sequence). J gave up 3 bases and V 1 base, and 6 bases lay outside the gene matches. The CDR3 is 17 amino acids. The CDR3 reads CASSLGRTSADTGELFF. The CDR3 DNA follows: TGTGCCAGCAGCTTAGGGCGGACTAGCGCGGACACCGGGGAGCTGTTTTTT.

CDR3 nucleotide sequence: TGTGCCAGCAGCCCGCGCCCGGGTGTACAAGAGACCCAGTACTTC. This encodes CASSPRPGVQETQYF. The chain recombines TRBV6-6 with TRBJ2-5; no firm D call. V was clipped by 6 bases and J by 2 bases, with 16 bases between them. Germline-derived CDR1 and CDR2 are MNHNY and SVGAGI (reference sequence). This CDR3 has 15 amino acids.

The chain recombines TRBV6-5 with TRBJ1-5, with 8 nucleotides matching TRBD1. The CDR3 runs 15 residues. Germline assignment: CDR1 MNHEY and CDR2 SVGAGI. V trimming: 6 bases; J trimming: 0 bases; junction bases outside the gene matches: 4. DNA of the CDR3: TGTGCCAGCAGCCAGGGGGCTTATAGCAATCAGCCCCAGCATTTT. Protein sequence: CASSQGAYSNQPQHF.

This clone has just a few counts. V and J are TRBV6-2 or TRBV6-3 and TRBJ1-1; possible D gene TRBD1, 5 bases. Trimming left V 5 bases short and J 2 bases short, with 9 bases between. The germline gives CDR1 MNHEY, CDR2 SVGEGT. The CDR3 loop spans 13 amino acids. The CDR3 reads CASSPTDNTEAFF. CDR3 coding DNA: TGTGCCAGCAGTCCGACAGATAACACTGAAGCTTTCTTT.

V gene TRBV2 combines with J gene TRBJ2-7, with 7 bases fitting TRBD1. V lost 7 bases, J lost 3 bases, and 9 bases stayed unmatched. Germline CDR1 is SNHLY and CDR2 is FYNNEI. The CDR3 runs 14 residues. The CDR3 DNA follows: TGTGCCAGCACACGCCAGGGGGTTGGCTACGAGCAGTACTTC. Translating it yields CASTRQGVGYEQYF.

The chain combines TRBV11-3 with TRBJ2-2; the match to TRBD1 covers 7 bases. The length of the CDR3 is 16 residues. Germline CDR1 SGHNT, CDR2 YENEEA. The V and J ends lost 5 bases and 1 base, in that order; junction bases with no gene match: 7. CDR3 sequence (DNA): TGTGCCAGCAGCCTTCGACAGGGTGGGAACACCGGGGAGCTGTTTTTT. This sequence encodes CASSLRQGGNTGELFF.

The chain has TRBV19 and TRBJ1-2; 8 bases agree with TRBD1. Germline V lookup: CDR1 LNHDA, CDR2 SQIVND (reference sequence). This CDR3 is built from 14 residues. The V and J ends lost 8 bases and 1 base, in that order; junction bases with no gene match: 6. For the CDR3, the DNA is TGTGCCAGTCTGGCAGGGGGCGTTAACTATGGCTACACCTTC. It codes for CASLAGGVNYGYTF. The full variable domain, in which reference TRBV19 and TRBJ1-2 provide the parts outside the CDR3, is DGGITQSPKYLFRKEGQNVTLSCEQNLNHDAMYWYRQDPGQGLRLIYYSQIVNDFQKGDIAEGYSVSREKKESFPLTVTSAQKNPTAFYLCASLAGGVNYGYTFGSGTRLTVV.

The CDR3 sequence is CASRSGVGYGYTF. The CDR3 DNA reads TGTGCCAGCAGATCAGGGGTTGGCTATGGCTACACCTTC. This sequence joins TRBV27 and TRBJ1-2, with a possible D match to TRBD1 (6 bases). The germline V gene has CDR1 MNHEY and CDR2 SMNVEV (reference sequence). The CDR3 extends over 13 amino acids. The germline V and J ends were trimmed by 6 bases and 4 bases, with 12 bases remaining between them.

The V and J genes are TRBV6-5 and TRBJ1-4, with a tentative D call TRBD1 (6 bases). In germline, CDR1 is MNHEY, CDR2 SVGAGI. V shed 9 bases and J shed 4 bases, with 12 bases lying between them. This CDR3 spans 13 amino acids. CDR3 amino acids: CASNREYNEKLFF. The CDR3 nucleotides read TGTGCCAGTAACAGGGAATATAATGAAAAACTGTTTTTT.

This clone showed up just once. This sequence joins TRBV5-6 and TRBJ2-1; 9 nucleotides align to TRBD1. Germline CDR1 is SGHDT and CDR2 is YYEEEE. The CDR3 spans 14 residues. Trimming removed 3 bases from V and 4 bases from J; junction bases left unmatched: 2. The CDR3: CASSSGTGYNEQFF. The CDR3, as DNA: TGTGCCAGCAGCTCCGGGACAGGGTACAATGAGCAGTTCTTC.

The table lists this clone with many counts. CDR3 nucleotides: TGCAGCGTTGTGGGGGCAGCCGGGACTAGCGGACTGAGCTCCTACAATGAGCAGTTCTTC. It encodes CSVVGAAGTSGLSSYNEQFF. V usage is TRBV29-1 and J usage is TRBJ2-1, with TRBD2 identical over 11 bases. CDR1 and CDR2 (germline): SQVTM, ANQGSEA. With V trimmed by 4 bases and J by 0 bases, 17 bases remained unmatched. This CDR3 has 20 residues.

The chain is built from TRBV12-3 or TRBV12-4 and TRBJ1-1, with a weak D call TRBD1 (6 bases). Trimming stripped 5 bases from V and 0 bases from J, with 7 bases between. This CDR3 is built from 13 residues. CDR3 sequence (DNA): TGTGCCAGCAGTGGACAGATGAACACTGAAGCTTTCTTT. It yields the protein CASSGQMNTEAFF.

This chain connects TRBV7-9 to TRBJ2-2; 7 positions agree with TRBD2. With 5 bases clipped from V and 5 bases from J, the junction kept 11 bases outside the gene matches. The CDR3 runs to 16 residues. Per germline, CDR1 SEHNR and CDR2 FQNEAQ (reference sequence). The CDR3 DNA reads as TGTGCCAGCAGCCACCTCGGCGGGAGTGAAACCGGGGAGCTGTTTTTT. Translating it yields CASSHLGGSETGELFF.